This TCR beta chain was captured by sequencing in a study of blood T cell repertoires in COVID-19. For the study at large: T cells, B-cell-depleted T cells, or PBMCs supplied cDNA or gDNA.

V dropped 0 bases and J dropped 5; count of bases not matched to a gene: 5. The germline CDR1 and CDR2 sequences are SGDLS and YYNGEE. The CDR3 runs to 15 residues. Original data processing: The authors estimated nucleated cell counts from reference gene primer amplification. The data were produced by immunoSEQ multiplex PCR, yet TCRdb's version contains in-frame clones alone and is incomplete. V, J and clone size were drawn from that table, and D and trimming were deduced from the DNA. Of roughly 120,000 clones in the sample, approximately 84% are singletons; the top ten hold about 1.3%. Source material: peripheral blood. The receptor's source is a man between 35 and 55 years old with acute or convalescent COVID-19. The rearrangement joins TRBV9 to TRBJ2-1; TRBD1 matches 7 bases. DNA of the CDR3: TGTGCCAGCAGCGTAGCTGGACAGGAAAACAATGAGCAGTTCTTC. Its protein product is CASSVAGQENNEQFF.